The following is a T cell receptor beta chain sequence with its context. The antigen is undetermined. The germline gives CDR1 SGHRS, CDR2 YFSETQ. The CDR3 is made up of 17 amino acids. This entry belongs to a study of CXCR3-negative and CXCR3-positive naive CD8 T cells. Whole-study results and caveats: Naive subsets were similarly diverse, while memory CD8+ repertoires were much less diverse. Unlike memory cells, which differed, naive CXCR3-negative and CXCR3-positive cells had similar TRBV-TRBJ usage.

UMI-labeled 5' RACE yielded the TRB cDNA libraries. No DNA is given; TCRdb re-called the 5' RACE reads and lists each CDR3 protein once. This sample carries approximately 58,000 distinct CDR3 sequences, with approximately 0.45% going to the ten biggest clones. Naive CD8+ T cells had a CD45RO-CCR7+CD27+CD95- phenotype. The TCR sequence derives from a human donor in good health. Some clones in this sample may be carry-over from other donors' samples. The sequenced sample consisted of naive CXCR3- CD8+ T cells from blood. This sample's subset: CD45RO-CCR7+CD27+CD95- naive CD8+ T cells lacking CXCR3 (TNR3-). The V and J genes are TRBV5-1 and TRBJ2-1; there is no DNA to check the TCRdb D call of TRBD2. The CDR3 reads CASSRNPAGGQINEQFF. Using reference TRBV5-1 and TRBJ2-1 for the parts outside the CDR3, the full variable domain is KAGVTQTPRYLIKTRGQQVTLSCSPISGHRSVSWYQQTPGQGLQFLFEYFSETQRNKGNFPGRFSGRQFSNSRSEMNVSTLELGDSALYLCASSRNPAGGQINEQFFGPGTRLTVL.